Included here is one TCR beta chain sequence, with context. Trimming removed 7 bases at V and 1 base at J, with 5 bases between. The CDR3 length is 13 residues. Germline V CDR1 and CDR2: SNHLY, FYNNEI. Only in-frame clones appear in the TCRdb table, and some are missing; sequencing was by immunoSEQ multiplex PCR. The sample records 40,000 to 45,000 clones, 65% to 80% being singletons. This entry belongs to a study of control samples from healthy donors and cancer patients. The chain employs TRBV2 and TRBJ2-6; D remains ambiguous. Sequenced sample: formalin-fixed, paraffin-embedded tissue. The clonotype was recovered from a male donor with melanoma. CDR3 DNA: TGTGCCAGCACCTCATCTGGGGCCAACGTCCTGACTTTC. Encoded protein: CASTSSGANVLTF.